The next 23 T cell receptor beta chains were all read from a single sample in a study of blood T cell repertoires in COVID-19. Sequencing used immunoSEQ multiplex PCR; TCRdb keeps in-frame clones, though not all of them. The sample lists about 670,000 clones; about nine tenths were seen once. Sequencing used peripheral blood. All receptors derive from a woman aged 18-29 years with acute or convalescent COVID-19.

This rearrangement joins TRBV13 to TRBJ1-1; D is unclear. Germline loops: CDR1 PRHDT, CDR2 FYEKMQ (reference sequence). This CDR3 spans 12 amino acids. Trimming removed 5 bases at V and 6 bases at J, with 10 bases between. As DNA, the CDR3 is TGTGCCAGCAGCCCTGGCGGGGCTGAAGCTTTCTTT. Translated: CASSPGGAEAFF.

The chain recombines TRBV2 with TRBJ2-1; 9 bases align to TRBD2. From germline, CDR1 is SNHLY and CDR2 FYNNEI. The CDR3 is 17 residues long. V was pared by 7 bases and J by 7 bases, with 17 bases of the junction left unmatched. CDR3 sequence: CASTDTLPGLAGNEQFF. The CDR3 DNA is TGTGCCAGCACTGACACGTTACCGGGACTAGCCGGGAATGAGCAGTTCTTC. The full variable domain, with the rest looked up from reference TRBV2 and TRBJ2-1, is EPEVTQTPSHQVTQMGQEVILRCVPISNHLYFYWYRQILGQKVEFLVSFYNNEISEKSEIFDDQFSVERPDGSNFTLKIRSTKLEDSAMYFCASTDTLPGLAGNEQFFGPGTRLTVL.

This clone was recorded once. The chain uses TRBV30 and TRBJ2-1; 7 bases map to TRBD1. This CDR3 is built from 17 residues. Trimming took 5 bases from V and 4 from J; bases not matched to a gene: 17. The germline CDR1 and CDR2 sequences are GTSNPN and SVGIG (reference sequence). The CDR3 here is CAWQPRQGKKLYNEQFF. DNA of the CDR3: TGTGCCTGGCAGCCCCGACAGGGTAAAAAACTTTACAATGAGCAGTTCTTC.

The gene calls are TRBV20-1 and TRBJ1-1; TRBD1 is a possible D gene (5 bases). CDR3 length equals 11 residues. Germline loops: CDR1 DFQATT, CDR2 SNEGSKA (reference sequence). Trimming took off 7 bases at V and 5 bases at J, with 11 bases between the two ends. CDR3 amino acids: CSVGAVTEAFF. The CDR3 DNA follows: TGCAGTGTTGGGGCAGTGACTGAAGCTTTCTTT.

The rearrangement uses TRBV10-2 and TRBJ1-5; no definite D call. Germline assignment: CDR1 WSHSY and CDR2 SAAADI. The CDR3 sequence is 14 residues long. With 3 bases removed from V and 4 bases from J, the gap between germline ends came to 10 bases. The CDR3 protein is CASSDIADNQPQHF. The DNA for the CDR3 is TGCGCCAGCAGTGATATAGCGGATAATCAGCCCCAGCATTTT.

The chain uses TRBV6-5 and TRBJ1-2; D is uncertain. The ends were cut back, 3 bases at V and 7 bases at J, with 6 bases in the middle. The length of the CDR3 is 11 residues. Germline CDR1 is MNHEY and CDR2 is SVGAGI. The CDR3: CASSYGFGYTF. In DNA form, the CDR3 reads TGTGCCAGCAGTTATGGCTTTGGCTACACCTTC.

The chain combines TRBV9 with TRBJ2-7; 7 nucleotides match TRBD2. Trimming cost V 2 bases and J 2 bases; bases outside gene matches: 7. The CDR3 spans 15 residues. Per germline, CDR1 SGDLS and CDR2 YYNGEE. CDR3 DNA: TGTGCCAGCAGCGTTACGGGGGGAAACACCTACGAGCAGTACTTC. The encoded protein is CASSVTGGNTYEQYF.

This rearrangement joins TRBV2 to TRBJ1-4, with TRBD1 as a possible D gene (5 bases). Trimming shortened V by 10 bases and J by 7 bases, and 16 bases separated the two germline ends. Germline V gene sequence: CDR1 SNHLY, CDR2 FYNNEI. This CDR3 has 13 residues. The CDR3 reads CATKGARSEKLFF. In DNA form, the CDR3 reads TGTGCCACCAAAGGGGCCCGCTCTGAAAAACTGTTTTTT.

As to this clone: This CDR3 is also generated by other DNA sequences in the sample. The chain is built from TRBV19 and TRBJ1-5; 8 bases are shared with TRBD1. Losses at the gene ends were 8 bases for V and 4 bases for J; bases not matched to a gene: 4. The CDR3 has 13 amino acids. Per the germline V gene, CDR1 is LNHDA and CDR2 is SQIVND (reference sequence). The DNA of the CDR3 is TGTGCCAGTCACAGGGGGGGAAATCAGCCCCAGCATTTT. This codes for CASHRGGNQPQHF.

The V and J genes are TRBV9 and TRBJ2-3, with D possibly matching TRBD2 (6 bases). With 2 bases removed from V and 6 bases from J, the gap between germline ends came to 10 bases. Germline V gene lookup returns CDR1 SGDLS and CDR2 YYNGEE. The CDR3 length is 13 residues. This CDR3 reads CASSVGTWDTQYF. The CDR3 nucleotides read TGTGCCAGCAGCGTCGGGACTTGGGATACGCAGTATTTT.

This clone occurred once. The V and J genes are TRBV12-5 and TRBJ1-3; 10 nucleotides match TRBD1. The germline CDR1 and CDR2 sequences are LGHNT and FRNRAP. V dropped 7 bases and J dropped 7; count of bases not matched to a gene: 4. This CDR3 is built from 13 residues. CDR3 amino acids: CASVWTGGNTIYF. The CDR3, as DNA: TGTGCTAGTGTGTGGACAGGGGGGAACACCATATATTTT.

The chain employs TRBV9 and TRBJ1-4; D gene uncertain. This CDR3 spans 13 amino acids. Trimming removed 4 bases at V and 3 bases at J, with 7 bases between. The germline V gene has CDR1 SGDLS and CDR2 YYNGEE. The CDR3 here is CASSNGANEKLFF. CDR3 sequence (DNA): TGTGCCAGCAGCAACGGGGCTAATGAAAAACTGTTTTTT.

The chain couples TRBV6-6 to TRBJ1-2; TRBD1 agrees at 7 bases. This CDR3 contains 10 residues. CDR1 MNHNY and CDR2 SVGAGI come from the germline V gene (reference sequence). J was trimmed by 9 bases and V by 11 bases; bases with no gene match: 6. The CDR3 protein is CAGGTASYTF. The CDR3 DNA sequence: TGTGCCGGGGGGACAGCAAGCTACACCTTC.

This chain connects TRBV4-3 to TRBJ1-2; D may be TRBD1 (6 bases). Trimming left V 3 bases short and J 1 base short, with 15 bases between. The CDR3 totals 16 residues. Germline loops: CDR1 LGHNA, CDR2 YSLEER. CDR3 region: CASSQGMTGLNYGYTF. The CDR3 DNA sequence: TGCGCCAGCAGCCAGGGTATGACAGGCCTTAACTATGGCTACACCTTC.

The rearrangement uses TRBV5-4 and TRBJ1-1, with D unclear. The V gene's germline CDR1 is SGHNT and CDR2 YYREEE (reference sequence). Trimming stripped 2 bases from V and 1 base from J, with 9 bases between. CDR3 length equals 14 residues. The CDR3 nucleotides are TGTGCCAGCAGCTTCCGCAAGAGGAACACTGAAGCTTTCTTT. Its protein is CASSFRKRNTEAFF.

CDR3 loop: CASSSPTGGYTF. CDR3 sequence (DNA): TGTGCCAGCAGTTCCCCGACTGGGGGCTACACCTTC. The chain joins TRBV6-5 to TRBJ1-2; D ambiguous. The germline CDR1 and CDR2 sequences are MNHEY and SVGAGI. The ends were cut back, 4 bases at V and 8 bases at J, with 11 bases in the middle. The CDR3 covers 12 residues.

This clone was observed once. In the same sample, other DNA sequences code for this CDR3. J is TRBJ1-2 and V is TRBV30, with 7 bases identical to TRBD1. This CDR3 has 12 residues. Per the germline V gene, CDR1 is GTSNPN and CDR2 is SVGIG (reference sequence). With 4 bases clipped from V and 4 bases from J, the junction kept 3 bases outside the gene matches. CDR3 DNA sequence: TGTGCCTGGACTCCAGGGGGCTATGGCTACACCTTC. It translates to CAWTPGGYGYTF.

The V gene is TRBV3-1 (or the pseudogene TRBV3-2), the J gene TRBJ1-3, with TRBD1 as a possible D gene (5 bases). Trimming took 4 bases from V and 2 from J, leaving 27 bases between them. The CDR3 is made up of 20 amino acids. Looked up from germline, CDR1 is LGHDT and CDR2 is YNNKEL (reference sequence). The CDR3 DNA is TGTGCCAGCAGCCCCCCCCTCAGATGGGTAGGAGGGGTTGCTGGAAACACCATATATTTT. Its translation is CASSPPLRWVGGVAGNTIYF.

CDR3 residues: CASSLAPGFGAFF. CDR3 DNA: TGTGCCAGCAGCTTAGCCCCAGGGTTTGGGGCTTTCTTT. V and J are TRBV7-2 and TRBJ1-1; tentatively, D is TRBD1 (5 bases). Trimming left V 0 bases short and J 11 bases short, with 13 bases between. The CDR3 is 13 residues long. Germline V gives CDR1 SGHTA, CDR2 FQGNSA.

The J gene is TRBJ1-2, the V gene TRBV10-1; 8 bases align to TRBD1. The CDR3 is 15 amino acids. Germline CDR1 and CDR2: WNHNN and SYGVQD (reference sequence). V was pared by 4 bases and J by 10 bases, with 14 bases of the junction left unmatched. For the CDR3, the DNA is TGCGCCAGCAGTGGGGCGGGCCAGGGGGCTAAGGACTACACCTTC. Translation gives CASSGAGQGAKDYTF.

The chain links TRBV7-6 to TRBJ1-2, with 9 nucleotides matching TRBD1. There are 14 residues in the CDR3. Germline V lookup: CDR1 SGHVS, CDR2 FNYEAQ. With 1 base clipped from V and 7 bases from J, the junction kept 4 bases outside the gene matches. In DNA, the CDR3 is TGTGCCAGCAGCTTAGACAGGGGGCAGGGTGGCTACACCTTC. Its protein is CASSLDRGQGGYTF. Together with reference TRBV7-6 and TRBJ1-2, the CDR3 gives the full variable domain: GAGVSQSPRYKVTKRGQDVALRCDPISGHVSLYWYRQALGQGPEFLTYFNYEAQQDKSGLPNDRFSAERPEGSISTLTIQRTEQRDSAMYRCASSLDRGQGGYTFGSGTRLTVV.

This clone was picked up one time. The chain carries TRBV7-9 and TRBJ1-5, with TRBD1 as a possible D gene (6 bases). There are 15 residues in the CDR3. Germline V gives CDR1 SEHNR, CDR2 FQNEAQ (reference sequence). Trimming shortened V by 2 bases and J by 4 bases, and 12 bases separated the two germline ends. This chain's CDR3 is CASSLSGTPNQPQHF. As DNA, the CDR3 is TGTGCCAGCAGCTTATCCGGGACACCGAATCAGCCCCAGCATTTT.

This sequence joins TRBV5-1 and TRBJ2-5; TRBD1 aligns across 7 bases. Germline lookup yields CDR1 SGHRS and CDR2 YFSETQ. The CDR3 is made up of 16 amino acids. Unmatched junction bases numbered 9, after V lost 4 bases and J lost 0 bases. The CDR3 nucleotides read TGCGCCAGCAGCGTCGGGACAGATCCGTACCAAGAGACCCAGTACTTC. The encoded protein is CASSVGTDPYQETQYF.